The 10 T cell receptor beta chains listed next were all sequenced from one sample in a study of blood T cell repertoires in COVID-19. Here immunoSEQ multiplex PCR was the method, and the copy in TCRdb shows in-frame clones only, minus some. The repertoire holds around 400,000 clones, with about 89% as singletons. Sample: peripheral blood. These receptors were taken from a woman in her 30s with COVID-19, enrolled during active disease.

Here the CDR3 reads CASSHGLAGVTGELFF. The DNA of the CDR3 is TGTGCCAGCAGCCATGGACTAGCGGGAGTCACCGGGGAGCTGTTTTTT. This chain connects TRBV3-1 (or the pseudogene TRBV3-2) to TRBJ2-2; 13 positions match TRBD2. V dropped 3 bases and J dropped 4; count of bases not matched to a gene: 2. Germline lookup yields CDR1 LGHDT and CDR2 YNNKEL (reference sequence). This CDR3 region has 16 residues.

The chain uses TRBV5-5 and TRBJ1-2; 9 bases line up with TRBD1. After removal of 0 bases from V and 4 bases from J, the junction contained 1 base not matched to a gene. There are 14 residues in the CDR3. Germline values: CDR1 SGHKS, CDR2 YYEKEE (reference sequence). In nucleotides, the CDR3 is TGTGCCAGCAGCTTGGACAGGGGGCTCTATGGCTACACCTTC. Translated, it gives CASSLDRGLYGYTF.

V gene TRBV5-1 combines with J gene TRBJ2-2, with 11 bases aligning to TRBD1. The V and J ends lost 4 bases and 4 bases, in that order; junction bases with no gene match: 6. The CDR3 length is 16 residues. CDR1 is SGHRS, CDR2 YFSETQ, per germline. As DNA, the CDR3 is TGCGCCAGCAGCAAGGACAGGGGGCGAGGCACCGGGGAGCTGTTTTTT. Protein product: CASSKDRGRGTGELFF.

The DNA for the CDR3 is TGTGCCAGCAGCTACGTAATAGCGGGAGGGCCCAATGAGCAGTTCTTC. Its protein product is CASSYVIAGGPNEQFF. The chain couples TRBV7-2 to TRBJ2-1, with 11 bases aligning to TRBD2. J lost 6 bases, V lost 4 bases, and 8 bases had no gene match. This CDR3 is built from 16 residues. Germline loops: CDR1 SGHTA, CDR2 FQGNSA.

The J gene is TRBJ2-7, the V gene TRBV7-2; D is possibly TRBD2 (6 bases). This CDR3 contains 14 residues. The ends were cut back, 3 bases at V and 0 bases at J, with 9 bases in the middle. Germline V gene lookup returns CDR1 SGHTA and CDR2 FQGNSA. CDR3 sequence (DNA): TGTGCCAGCAGCTTTAGCGGTTCCTCCTACGAGCAGTACTTC. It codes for CASSFSGSSYEQYF.

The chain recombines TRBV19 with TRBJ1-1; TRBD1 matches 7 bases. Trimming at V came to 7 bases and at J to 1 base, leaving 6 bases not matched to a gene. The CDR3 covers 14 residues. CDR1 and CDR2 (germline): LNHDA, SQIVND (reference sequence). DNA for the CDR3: TGTGCCAGTATACTTGGACAGGCGAACACTGAAGCTTTCTTT. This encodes CASILGQANTEAFF.

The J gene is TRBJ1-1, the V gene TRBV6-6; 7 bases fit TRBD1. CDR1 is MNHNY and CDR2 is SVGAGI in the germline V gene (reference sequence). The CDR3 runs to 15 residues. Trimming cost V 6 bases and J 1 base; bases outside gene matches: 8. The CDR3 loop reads CASSLTAGGNTEAFF. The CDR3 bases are TGTGCCAGCAGCCTAACCGCAGGGGGGAACACTGAAGCTTTCTTT.

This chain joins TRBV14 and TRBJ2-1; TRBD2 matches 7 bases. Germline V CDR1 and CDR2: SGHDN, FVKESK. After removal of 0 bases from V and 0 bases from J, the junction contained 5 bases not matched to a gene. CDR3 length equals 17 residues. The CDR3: CASSQEWRGSSYNEQFF. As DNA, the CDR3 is TGTGCCAGCAGCCAAGAGTGGCGGGGGAGCTCCTACAATGAGCAGTTCTTC.

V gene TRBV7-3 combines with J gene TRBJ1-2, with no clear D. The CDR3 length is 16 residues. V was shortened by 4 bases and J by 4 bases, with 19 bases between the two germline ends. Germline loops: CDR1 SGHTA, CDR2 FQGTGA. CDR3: CASSSEPAGGPYGYTF. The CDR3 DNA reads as TGTGCCAGCAGCTCCGAACCCGCTGGCGGTCCCTATGGCTACACCTTC.

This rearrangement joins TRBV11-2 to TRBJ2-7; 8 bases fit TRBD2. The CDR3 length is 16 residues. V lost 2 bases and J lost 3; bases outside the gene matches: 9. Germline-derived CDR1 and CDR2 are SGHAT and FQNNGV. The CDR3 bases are TGTGCCAGCAGCTTAACCCCACCGGGACTAGTCTACGAGCAGTACTTC. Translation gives CASSLTPPGLVYEQYF. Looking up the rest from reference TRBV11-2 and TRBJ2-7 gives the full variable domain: EAGVAQSPRYKIIEKRQSVAFWCNPISGHATLYWYQQILGQGPKLLIQFQNNGVVDDSQLPKDRFSAERLKGVDSTLKIQPAKLEDSAVYLCASSLTPPGLVYEQYFGPGTRLTVT.